Listed below are T cell receptor beta chains from one sample, sequenced in a study of early T cells in non-severe SARS-CoV-2 infection. TCRdb itself ran the 5' RACE reads through MiXCR, one entry per CDR3 protein. The sample carries about 77,000 distinct CDR3 sequences, more than 9% recorded once. The sample taken for sequencing was whole blood. Every receptor here comes from an adult who was a healthcare worker with PCR-confirmed SARS-CoV-2 infection or an uninfected control (not recorded which). Each CDR3 is given with its conserved first and last residue. D genes are given only for firm matches. Clone size is not always given. Where it is, it says once, few, many or a class for expanded clones.

j_gene: TRBJ1-3
d_gene: TRBD1
v_gene: TRBV6-6
abundance: many
CDR3nt: TGTGCCAGCAGCCTACCCCCGGGACAGGGAAGGTTGGGAAACACCATATATTTT
CDR3aa: CASSLPPGQGRLGNTIYF

j_gene: TRBJ2-5
d_gene: TRBD1
v_gene: TRBV6-6
abundance: many
CDR3nt: TGTGCCAGCACCCAGGGGGTGAAAGAGACCCAGTACTTC
CDR3aa: CASTQGVKETQYF

j_gene: TRBJ1-1
d_gene: .
v_gene: TRBV7-9
abundance: many
CDR3nt: TGTGCCAGCAGCCAAACCGGGCGGGAAGGTGAAGCTTTCTTT
CDR3aa: CASSQTGREGEAFF

j_gene: TRBJ2-7
d_gene: .
v_gene: TRBV20-1
abundance: few
CDR3nt: TGCAGTGCTAGAGAGCCCGGGGAGTCCTACGAGCAGTACTTC
CDR3aa: CSAREPGESYEQYF

j_gene: TRBJ2-3
d_gene: TRBD2
v_gene: TRBV7-9
abundance: few
CDR3nt: TGTGCCAGCAGCTTAGGGGCGGGAGGGCCATATCCTCCAGATACGCAGTATTTT
CDR3aa: CASSLGAGGPYPPDTQYF

j_gene: TRBJ1-2
d_gene: .
v_gene: TRBV21-1
abundance: many
CDR3nt: TGTGCCAGCAGCACACCATGGCCCGGACGGGGCTACACCTTC
CDR3aa: CASSTPWPGRGYTF

j_gene: TRBJ2-6
d_gene: .
v_gene: TRBV19
abundance: many
CDR3nt: TGTGCCAGTAGTATACCCGGACTGAGAGGGGCCAACGTCCTGACTTTC
CDR3aa: CASSIPGLRGANVLTF

j_gene: TRBJ2-4
d_gene: .
v_gene: TRBV2
abundance: .
CDR3nt: TGTGCCAGCAGTGAGAGGGGGGCAGCCAAAAACATTCAGTACTTC
CDR3aa: CASSERGAAKNIQYF

j_gene: TRBJ2-2
d_gene: .
v_gene: TRBV5-1
abundance: many
CDR3nt: TGCGCCAGCAGCTTAGCCCCTGACCACGCCGGGGAGCTGTTTTTT
CDR3aa: CASSLAPDHAGELFF

j_gene: TRBJ2-5
d_gene: TRBD2
v_gene: TRBV11-2
abundance: many
CDR3nt: TGTGCCAGCAGCTTAATGGGACTAGGCGGCGGTGAGACCCAGTACTTC
CDR3aa: CASSLMGLGGGETQYF

j_gene: TRBJ2-4
d_gene: .
v_gene: TRBV11-2
abundance: many
CDR3nt: TGTGCCAGCAGCCCACGGATCTTAGACAAAAACATTCAGTACTTC
CDR3aa: CASSPRILDKNIQYF

j_gene: TRBJ2-1
d_gene: TRBD2
v_gene: TRBV7-9
abundance: many
CDR3nt: TGTGCCAGCAGCTCCTCCGGGACTAGCGGGAAGAGCTCCTACAATGAGCAGTTCTTC
CDR3aa: CASSSSGTSGKSSYNEQFF

j_gene: TRBJ2-3
d_gene: .
v_gene: TRBV5-4
abundance: many
CDR3nt: TGTGCCAGCAGCTTGGCCGGGTGGACAGATACGCAGTATTTT
CDR3aa: CASSLAGWTDTQYF

j_gene: TRBJ2-3
d_gene: .
v_gene: TRBV5-5
abundance: many
CDR3nt: TGTGCCAGCAGGCTCGCGGTTCAAAACACAGATACGCAGTATTTT
CDR3aa: CASRLAVQNTDTQYF

j_gene: TRBJ1-1
d_gene: .
v_gene: TRBV5-1
abundance: few
CDR3nt: TGCGCCAGCAGCGCCACCGCCAGCCCTGAAGCTTTCTTT
CDR3aa: CASSATASPEAFF

j_gene: TRBJ2-4
d_gene: .
v_gene: TRBV27
abundance: many
CDR3nt: TGTGCCAGCAGTTTATCATTTCCACTATACAAAAACATTCAGTACTTC
CDR3aa: CASSLSFPLYKNIQYF

j_gene: TRBJ2-5
d_gene: .
v_gene: TRBV7-8
abundance: few
CDR3nt: TGTGCCAGCAGCCACGGGCCGGAGACCCAGTACTTC
CDR3aa: CASSHGPETQYF

j_gene: TRBJ2-1
d_gene: .
v_gene: TRBV20-1
abundance: many
CDR3nt: TGCAGTGCCATCTCCGTGTCCCAGGACGGAGGCTCCTACAATGAGCAGTTCTTC
CDR3aa: CSAISVSQDGGSYNEQFF

j_gene: TRBJ2-1
d_gene: TRBD2
v_gene: TRBV5-4
abundance: many
CDR3nt: TGTGCCAGCAGCTTGGTCCTAGCGGGAGAGGATGAGCAGTTCTTC
CDR3aa: CASSLVLAGEDEQFF

j_gene: TRBJ2-1
d_gene: TRBD2
v_gene: TRBV4-1
abundance: many
CDR3nt: TGCGCCAGCAGCCCCGCCTCGGGCGCGGGAGTAATTTATGAGCAGTTCTTC
CDR3aa: CASSPASGAGVIYEQFF

j_gene: TRBJ2-1
d_gene: .
v_gene: TRBV7-3
abundance: many
CDR3nt: TGTGCCAGCAGCCCAATGGGCGGAGGATACAATGAGCAGTTCTTC
CDR3aa: CASSPMGGGYNEQFF

j_gene: TRBJ2-2
d_gene: TRBD1
v_gene: TRBV20-1
abundance: many
CDR3nt: TGCAGTGCTTGGGGTCACGAGACAGGGTTAACCGGGGAGCTGTTTTTT
CDR3aa: CSAWGHETGLTGELFF

j_gene: TRBJ2-7
d_gene: .
v_gene: TRBV3-1
abundance: many
CDR3nt: TGTGCCAGCAGCTTAAGACTCTCCTACGAGCAGTACTTC
CDR3aa: CASSLRLSYEQYF

j_gene: TRBJ2-1
d_gene: TRBD1
v_gene: TRBV28
abundance: many
CDR3nt: TGTGCCAGCAGTCCCCGGGGGAGGACAGGGGGCGCGTTCTTC
CDR3aa: CASSPRGRTGGAFF

j_gene: TRBJ1-1
d_gene: .
v_gene: TRBV29-1
abundance: .
CDR3nt: TGCAGCGTTGCTCTCCACTCTGAAGCTTTCTTT
CDR3aa: CSVALHSEAFF

j_gene: TRBJ2-7
d_gene: TRBD1
v_gene: TRBV5-4
abundance: few
CDR3nt: TGTGCCAGCAGCCCTCCGGGACAGGGTCCATACGAGCAGTACTTC
CDR3aa: CASSPPGQGPYEQYF

j_gene: TRBJ2-7
d_gene: .
v_gene: TRBV19
abundance: few
CDR3nt: TGTGCCAGTAGTATAGATCTTCGGAGCGGAGGCGAGCAGTACTTC
CDR3aa: CASSIDLRSGGEQYF

j_gene: TRBJ2-2
d_gene: .
v_gene: TRBV20-1
abundance: .
CDR3nt: TGCAGTGCCCGTTCACTAGTCCACACCGGGGAGCTGTTTTTT
CDR3aa: CSARSLVHTGELFF

j_gene: TRBJ2-4
d_gene: .
v_gene: TRBV27
abundance: many
CDR3nt: TGTGCCAGCAGTTTAGAGGGACCCGGCGTGGCCAGGGATCTAGCAGCCAAAAACATTCAGTACTTC
CDR3aa: CASSLEGPGVARDLAAKNIQYF

j_gene: TRBJ1-4
d_gene: TRBD1
v_gene: TRBV4-1
abundance: many
CDR3nt: TGCGCCAGCAGCCCCGACAGGGCTAATGAAAAACTGTTTTTT
CDR3aa: CASSPDRANEKLFF

j_gene: TRBJ2-7
d_gene: .
v_gene: TRBV20-1
abundance: many
CDR3nt: TGCAGTGCTCGGGGGACTGTCTCCTACGAGCAGTACTTC
CDR3aa: CSARGTVSYEQYF

j_gene: TRBJ1-3
d_gene: TRBD1
v_gene: TRBV27
abundance: many
CDR3nt: TGTGCCAGCAGTTTGCAGGGGGCGCTGGGAAACACCATATATTTT
CDR3aa: CASSLQGALGNTIYF

j_gene: TRBJ2-1
d_gene: .
v_gene: TRBV14
abundance: many
CDR3nt: TGTGCCAGCAGCCAAGATCGCAGGGCCAATGAGCAGTTCTTC
CDR3aa: CASSQDRRANEQFF

j_gene: TRBJ2-5
d_gene: .
v_gene: TRBV28
abundance: few
CDR3nt: .
CDR3aa: CASSTSLANQETQYF

j_gene: TRBJ2-5
d_gene: .
v_gene: TRBV5-7
abundance: many
CDR3nt: TGTGCCAGCAGCTACCGACTGGTACAAGAGACCCAGTACTTC
CDR3aa: CASSYRLVQETQYF

j_gene: TRBJ2-7
d_gene: TRBD2
v_gene: TRBV30
abundance: few
CDR3nt: TGTGCCTGGAGTGTCCGACTAGCGGGAGTTAGCGAGCAGTACTTC
CDR3aa: CAWSVRLAGVSEQYF

j_gene: TRBJ2-3
d_gene: TRBD2
v_gene: TRBV2
abundance: many
CDR3nt: TGTGCCAGCACTAGCGGGAGGGGCACTGATACGCAGTATTTT
CDR3aa: CASTSGRGTDTQYF

j_gene: TRBJ2-7
d_gene: TRBD2
v_gene: TRBV18
abundance: few
CDR3nt: TGTGCCAGCTCACCCCCTAGCGGGACTCCCCCCTACGAGCAGTACTTC
CDR3aa: CASSPPSGTPPYEQYF

j_gene: TRBJ2-1
d_gene: .
v_gene: TRBV21-1
abundance: few
CDR3nt: TGTGCCAGCAGCGCCCGGGGTCGCGACTACAATGAGCAGTTCTTC
CDR3aa: CASSARGRDYNEQFF

j_gene: TRBJ2-1
d_gene: .
v_gene: TRBV30
abundance: few
CDR3nt: TGTGCCTGGGGCGGGTCTTTGCAGTTCTTC
CDR3aa: CAWGGSLQFF

j_gene: TRBJ2-1
d_gene: .
v_gene: TRBV3-1
abundance: .
CDR3nt: TGTGCCAGCAGCCCGGTGGGGACGGGAGAACGGTTCTTC
CDR3aa: CASSPVGTGERFF

j_gene: TRBJ2-3
d_gene: TRBD2
v_gene: TRBV5-4
abundance: many
CDR3nt: TGTGCCAGCAGTTCGGGACTAGCGGGCCGACTTAGCACAGATACGCAGTATTTT
CDR3aa: CASSSGLAGRLSTDTQYF

j_gene: TRBJ1-1
d_gene: .
v_gene: TRBV18
abundance: few
CDR3nt: TGTGCCAGCTCACCATTCGGGGAGGGATTGAACACTGAAGCTTTCTTT
CDR3aa: CASSPFGEGLNTEAFF

j_gene: TRBJ2-1
d_gene: .
v_gene: TRBV28
abundance: few
CDR3nt: TGTGCCAGCCGTTCCGGACTTGAGCAGTTCTTC
CDR3aa: CASRSGLEQFF

j_gene: TRBJ2-7
d_gene: .
v_gene: TRBV6-2/TRBV6-3
abundance: many
CDR3nt: TGTGCCAGCAGTCTCGGGGCCTCCTCCTACGAGCAGTACTTC
CDR3aa: CASSLGASSYEQYF

j_gene: TRBJ2-1
d_gene: .
v_gene: TRBV7-9
abundance: .
CDR3nt: TGTGCCAGCAGCCGTCTACGAGGGGGGTCGTACAATGAGCAGTTCTTC
CDR3aa: CASSRLRGGSYNEQFF

j_gene: TRBJ2-7
d_gene: .
v_gene: TRBV15
abundance: .
CDR3nt: TGTGCCACCAGCCCTGGACGGGCCTACGAGCAGTACTTC
CDR3aa: CATSPGRAYEQYF

j_gene: TRBJ2-1
d_gene: TRBD2
v_gene: TRBV7-3
abundance: .
CDR3nt: TGTGCCAGCAGCTTTAATAGCGGGAGGGGGTCGAATGAGCAGTTCTTC
CDR3aa: CASSFNSGRGSNEQFF

j_gene: TRBJ2-1
d_gene: .
v_gene: TRBV28
abundance: .
CDR3nt: TGTGCCAGCAGACCCGCCTTAGGACGAGGCGGGAAAGAGGGGATTTACAATGAGCAGTTCTTC
CDR3aa: CASRPALGRGGKEGIYNEQFF